What follows is one T cell receptor (beta chain) and its context. Antigen: not known. This sample stems from a study of T-cell memory formation after mild COVID-19. In the study overall: Most TCR clusters belonged to a single donor.

Germline CDR1 reads DFQATT; CDR2 reads SNEGSKA (reference sequence). The CDR3 is made up of 14 amino acids. Between the trimmed V and J ends, which lost 5 bases and 2 bases, there was a span of 10 bases. Study findings and constraints: Second-wave clones reaching peak frequency on day 37 lacked confirmed SARS-CoV-2 specificity.

TCRdb itself ran the 5' RACE reads through MiXCR, one entry per CDR3 protein. Among approximately 350,000 distinct CDR3 sequences listed, approximately 15% were seen once. This receptor was obtained from a man between 18 and 29 years old who had mild COVID-19 (a few samples of this study predate the infection). Cell type and time point are not known. V is TRBV20-1 and J is TRBJ2-6; D gene unclear. Sequenced material: PBMCs or a T cell subset sorted from them (not recorded which). The CDR3 coding sequence is TGCAGTGCTGAAGAGCAGGCTGGGGCCAACGTCCTGACTTTC. Its translation: CSAEEQAGANVLTF.